This TCR beta chain derives from a study of blood T cell repertoires in COVID-19. Background on the study: The United States, Italy and Spain provided the acute and convalescent COVID-19 samples. PBMCs, B-cell-depleted T cells, or T cells were the source of the cDNA or gDNA that made up the material.

The protocol was immunoSEQ multiplex PCR, while the TCRdb copy is restricted to in-frame clones and leaves out a portion. The sample lists fewer than 500,000 clones; roughly 90% were seen once. Germline V gene sequence: CDR1 MRHNA, CDR2 SNTAGT. The V end was cut by 0 bases, the J end by 0 bases, with 12 bases between. The CDR3 runs 17 residues. The chain is built from TRBV6-4 and TRBJ2-1, with a tentative D call TRBD1 (5 bases). The origin of this receptor is a man younger than 30 with COVID-19, enrolled during active disease. Sequencing was carried out using peripheral blood. CDR3 sequence: CASSDSARGISYNEQFF. DNA of the CDR3: TGTGCCAGCAGTGACTCGGCTAGGGGTATCTCCTACAATGAGCAGTTCTTC.